This T cell receptor (beta chain) is from a study of radiotherapy plus CTLA-4 blockade in lung cancer (dated 2018 in TCRdb). Study-level background: Among enrolled patients, roughly 17% had an objective response and 31% reached disease control. Here is what the overall study found, with its caveats: After treatment with radiotherapy and ipilimumab, TCR clones that originated in tumors expanded in peripheral blood. The strongest predictors of response, as reported, were early dynamic changes in blood T cell clones along with a rise in serum interferon-beta after radiation.

The CDR3 runs 15 amino acids, cysteine and phenylalanine included. Only the CDR3 portion is preserved as DNA: 45 bases, with reading frame beginning at the first base. V has 6 bases trimmed and J has 3 bases trimmed; junction bases matching no gene number 11. From the germline V gene, CDR1 is KGHSH and CDR2 is LQKENI. Receptor libraries were prepared by the immunoSEQ multiplex PCR assay. Entries here come from immuneACCESS through TCRdb and include only in-frame sequences with V and J called. Some clones fail to appear in such tables; in the studies checked, an unresolved V gene covers under half of the shortfall, and the cause of the remainder is unknown. For this sample the table gives 43,000 or so clones, of which approximately 73% were detected only once. Clones ranked in the top ten supply roughly 3.5% of the sample. Comment on this clone: Its antigen is not yet known. No much larger clone is present one base from it, and per-base qualities are unavailable.

In this study, focal radiation therapy paired with CTLA-4 blockade (ipilimumab) was tested in patients who had chemo-refractory metastatic non-small-cell lung cancer. The V gene is TRBV18 and the J gene is TRBJ2-7; the central 7 bases match TRBD1. This TCR came from a human donor with non-small cell lung cancer who had a complete response to radiotherapy plus ipilimumab. The sequenced sample was peripheral blood, obtained from a patient treated with radiotherapy plus ipilimumab. The CDR3: CASSLTGEILYEQYF. The sequenced DNA: TGTGCCAGCTCTCTTACAGGGGAAATCCTCTACGAGCAGTACTTC.